The 3 T cell receptor beta chains in this list originate from one sample, sequenced in a study of immune cell composition in non-small cell lung cancer (dated by TCRdb to the late 2010s). Non-adjacent lung tissue from the same patient, taken as far from the tumour as possible and at least 3 cm away, was used for the normal lung samples. The method behind the library was the immunoSEQ multiplex PCR assay. In its TCRdb copy, this immuneACCESS table keeps in-frame sequences only and misses some clones. Where compared with another copy, unresolved V genes explain less than half of these, and the others have no known cause. The sample data list roughly 1,900 clones, and around 80% of these were observed just once. The top ten clones comprise around 11% of the sample. The sequenced sample was non-adjacent lung tissue. These receptor sequences come from a human donor with non-small cell lung cancer.

V and J are TRBV6-1 and TRBJ2-7; 9 positions match TRBD1. The ends lost 7 bases at V and 0 bases at J; junction bases unmatched: 4. The germline V gene encodes CDR1 MNHNS and CDR2 SASEGT. The CDR3 has 14 amino acids. CDR3 protein: CASIRDRASYEQYF. In DNA, the CDR3 is TGTGCCAGCATCCGGGACAGGGCCTCCTACGAGCAGTACTTC.

The CDR3, as DNA: TGTGCCAGCAGTGTGTTTGGGGAGGGCACCGGGGAGCTGTTTTTT. It encodes CASSVFGEGTGELFF. This rearrangement joins TRBV6-5 to TRBJ2-2; TRBD2 aligns across 7 bases. This CDR3 has 15 amino acids. The germline CDR1 and CDR2 sequences are MNHEY and SVGAGI. The V gene end was trimmed by 5 bases and the J gene end by 4 bases; junction bases not matched to a gene: 7.

The chain has TRBV5-1 and TRBJ2-1; 8 bases are a match to TRBD1. The trim removed 0 bases at V and 13 bases at J, leaving 3 bases unmatched. The germline gives CDR1 SGHRS, CDR2 YFSETQ. The CDR3 is made up of 12 amino acids. CDR3 in amino acids: CASSLGAGGQFF. CDR3 nucleotides: TGCGCCAGCAGCTTGGGAGCAGGGGGCCAGTTCTTC.